This T cell receptor (beta chain) was identified in a study of blood T cell repertoires in COVID-19. Using immunoSEQ multiplex PCR, the repertoire was profiled, and TCRdb retains in-frame clones only, with some absent. Found here are fewer than 35,000 clones, 90% to 95% of them singletons; the top ten hold approximately 3.7%. From germline, CDR1 is SGHNT and CDR2 YENEEA. The CDR3 sequence is 12 residues long. The germline V and J ends were trimmed by 3 bases and 8 bases, with 8 bases remaining between them. The V call is TRBV11-3, the J call TRBJ2-1, with D possibly being TRBD1 (5 bases). Input material: peripheral blood. This clonotype was sampled from a man aged 60-69 years with acute or convalescent COVID-19. The DNA of the CDR3 is TGTGCCAGCAGCTTCCAGGGCGATGAGCAGTTCTTC. Amino acid sequence: CASSFQGDEQFF.